This TCR beta chain was captured by sequencing in a study of shared clonotypes between healthy human individuals. Notes on this clone: As yet, its antigen is unknown.

Points from the study as a whole: What rarefaction showed was incomplete sorted-subset sequencing despite large depth. Generation probabilities were higher for clonotypes shared across all four sorted-subset donors than for unshared ones.

This CDR3 contains 13 residues. Looked up from germline, CDR1 is SGHNT and CDR2 is YYREEE (reference sequence). Trimming left V 1 base short and J 5 bases short, with 10 bases between. The assay used deep level. The protocol was immunoSEQ multiplex PCR, while the TCRdb copy is restricted to in-frame clones and leaves out a portion. The repertoire holds 650,000 to 700,000 clones, with less than 95% as singletons. The V call is TRBV5-4, the J call TRBJ2-7; possible D gene TRBD1, 5 bases. Sequencing was performed on memory CD8+ T cells from PBMCs. Noted subset: CD45RO+ cells pooled with CCR7-negative TemRA cells. The TCR was taken from a man between 18 and 35 years old in good health. Some clones in this sample may be carry-over from other donors' samples. The CDR3 sequence: CASSLSRVHEQYF. CDR3 nucleotides: TGTGCCAGCAGCTTGAGCAGGGTCCACGAGCAGTACTTC. Variable domain in full (rest from reference TRBV5-4 and TRBJ2-7): ETGVTQSPTHLIKTRGQQVTLRCSSQSGHNTVSWYQQALGQGPQFIFQYYREEENGRGNFPPRFSGLQFPNYSSELNVNALELDDSALYLCASSLSRVHEQYFGPGTRLTVT.